A single sample gave rise to the 29 T cell receptor beta chains below, sequenced in a study of cytomegalovirus exposure and HLA in healthy donors. The PCR used 60 Vbeta and 13 Jbeta primers. TCRdb's table, derived via immunoSEQ multiplex PCR, lists solely in-frame clones and lacks some. In the table there are about 160,000 clones, approximately 75% of which are singletons. Sequencing was done on a sample of PBMCs. The receptors were sampled from a woman in her late teens or twenties in good health and CMV-seronegative.

CDR3 in amino acids: CASSMSGESTDTQYF. The CDR3, as DNA: TGTGCCAGTAGTATGTCCGGGGAGAGCACAGATACGCAGTATTTT. V usage is TRBV19 and J usage is TRBJ2-3, with a weak D call TRBD2 (5 bases). Trimming removed 3 bases from V and 0 bases from J, with 10 bases in between. Germline values: CDR1 LNHDA, CDR2 SQIVND (reference sequence). The CDR3 has 15 residues.

This clone was found a few times. The genes are TRBV27 and TRBJ1-1; possible D gene TRBD1, 6 bases. CDR3 length equals 14 residues. The V gene's germline CDR1 is MNHEY and CDR2 SMNVEV (reference sequence). Between the trimmed V and J ends, which lost 7 bases and 0 bases, there was a span of 12 bases. The CDR3 nucleotides read TGTGCCAGCAATCAAGGGGGATTGAACACTGAAGCTTTCTTT. As protein: CASNQGGLNTEAFF.

The chain joins TRBV19 to TRBJ1-4, with a weak D call TRBD1 (6 bases). V shed 5 bases and J shed 0 bases, with 19 bases lying between them. This CDR3 has 18 residues. Germline V gene data show CDR1 as LNHDA and CDR2 as SQIVND (reference sequence). The CDR3 sequence is CASSPTALDSPTNEKLFF. Here the CDR3 DNA reads TGTGCCAGTAGTCCCACCGCTTTGGACAGTCCAACTAATGAAAAACTGTTTTTT.

This chain connects TRBV6-6 to TRBJ2-7, with D maybe TRBD2 (6 bases). Deletions cut 2 bases from V and 6 bases from J, with 14 bases between. CDR3 size: 14 residues. Germline CDR1 and CDR2: MNHNY and SVGAGI (reference sequence). DNA for the CDR3: TGTGCCAGCAGTTACAGGACTACCCGGGGCGAGCAGTACTTC. Translating gives CASSYRTTRGEQYF.

J is TRBJ1-3 and V is TRBV5-5; 9 bases are a match to TRBD1. The V gene end was trimmed by 4 bases and the J gene end by 2 bases; junction bases not matched to a gene: 4. Germline V gene lookup returns CDR1 SGHKS and CDR2 YYEKEE (reference sequence). The length of the CDR3 is 15 residues. DNA of the CDR3: TGTGCCAGCAGCCCGGGGACAGGGCCTGGAAACACCATATATTTT. Its protein is CASSPGTGPGNTIYF.

This clone was counted a few times. V and J are TRBV4-2 and TRBJ2-1, with D perhaps matching TRBD2 (6 bases). The germline CDR1 and CDR2 sequences are LGHNA and YNFKEQ. This CDR3 is built from 15 residues. Trimming shortened V by 4 bases and J by 7 bases, and 17 bases separated the two germline ends. The DNA of the CDR3 is TGTGCCAGCAGCCCGACGGACTACGCCGAGAATGAGCAGTTCTTC. This codes for CASSPTDYAENEQFF.

J is TRBJ2-7 and V is TRBV6-6; TRBD2 matches at 7 bases. Per the germline V gene, CDR1 is MNHNY and CDR2 is SVGAGI (reference sequence). Trimming at V came to 2 bases and at J to 1 base, leaving 5 bases not matched to a gene. The CDR3 has 15 residues. DNA of the CDR3: TGTGCCAGCAGTTACGGCAGGGAGGGATCCTACGAGCAGTACTTC. Translated, it gives CASSYGREGSYEQYF.

This clone was recorded a few times. The J gene is TRBJ2-1, the V gene TRBV7-2, with D maybe TRBD2 (5 bases). The germline CDR1 and CDR2 sequences are SGHTA and FQGNSA. With 2 bases removed from V and 0 bases from J, the gap between germline ends came to 14 bases. The CDR3 length is 17 residues. The CDR3 nucleotides read TGTGCCAGCAGCTTATACCCCCTAGCACCCTCCTACAATGAGCAGTTCTTC. Its translation: CASSLYPLAPSYNEQFF.

This chain joins TRBV10-1 and TRBJ2-2; maybe TRBD2 (6 bases). This CDR3 is 14 amino acids long. V was trimmed by 6 bases and J by 1 base, leaving 9 bases between them. Looked up from germline, CDR1 is WNHNN and CDR2 is SYGVQD (reference sequence). The CDR3 nucleotides read TGCGCCAGCAGGCAGGGACTGAACACCGGGGAGCTGTTTTTT. This encodes CASRQGLNTGELFF.

In the case of this clone: One junction end does not reproduce the germline sequence, and a read error may be involved. This rearrangement joins TRBV7-9 to TRBJ2-1; D might be TRBD1 (6 bases). The germline gives CDR1 SEHNR, CDR2 FQNEAQ (reference sequence). The CDR3 is 16 residues long. CDR3 amino acids: CSSSLGQPTLYNEQFF. The DNA of the CDR3 is TGTTCCAGCAGCTTAGGACAGCCCACCCTATACAATGAGCAGTTCTTC.

The CDR3 spells CASRRDRVPYEQYF. The DNA for the CDR3 is TGTGCCAGCAGACGGGACAGGGTCCCCTACGAGCAGTACTTC. The chain combines TRBV28 with TRBJ2-5; 9 bases match TRBD1. The closer fit of TRBJ2-7 to the DNA end suggests the J call may be wrong. CDR3 length: 14 amino acids. The V gene's germline CDR1 is MDHEN and CDR2 SYDVKM.

The genes are TRBV11-1 and TRBJ2-3, with a tentative D call TRBD2 (6 bases). The CDR3 extends over 15 amino acids. The V end was cut by 5 bases, the J end by 5 bases, with 17 bases between. Germline values: CDR1 SGHAT, CDR2 FQDESV (reference sequence). As DNA, the CDR3 is TGTGCCAGCAGCCGCTCACGCGGGGAGATAGATACGCAGTATTTT. Translation gives CASSRSRGEIDTQYF.

The rearrangement uses TRBV5-4 and TRBJ1-2; unclear D gene. V was clipped by 0 bases and J by 1 base, with 10 bases between them. CDR1 and CDR2 from the germline V gene are SGHNT and YYREEE (reference sequence). CDR3 size: 15 residues. The CDR3 sequence is CASSLDLGINYGYTF. The CDR3 nucleotides read TGTGCCAGCAGCTTGGATCTCGGGATTAACTATGGCTACACCTTC.

This chain uses TRBV5-4 with TRBJ2-7; D unresolved. This CDR3 has 12 residues. Deletions cut 0 bases from V and 4 bases from J, with 5 bases between. Germline V gives CDR1 SGHNT, CDR2 YYREEE (reference sequence). This CDR3 reads CASSLGEYEQYF. CDR3 sequence (DNA): TGTGCCAGCAGCTTGGGAGAATACGAGCAGTACTTC.

This sequence joins TRBV11-3 and TRBJ2-1; 10 nucleotides agree with TRBD2. The CDR3 length is 17 residues. Losses at the gene ends were 4 bases for V and 5 bases for J; bases not matched to a gene: 11. The V gene's germline CDR1 is SGHNT and CDR2 YENEEA. In DNA form, the CDR3 reads TGTGCCAGCAGCTCCCCAGCTAGCGGGAGAAGGAACAATGAGCAGTTCTTC. Translated, it gives CASSSPASGRRNNEQFF. Based on the CDR3 plus reference TRBV11-3 and TRBJ2-1, the full variable domain is EAGVVQSPRYKIIEKKQPVAFWCNPISGHNTLYWYLQNLGQGPELLIRYENEEAVDDSQLPKDRFSAERLKGVDSTLKIQPAELGDSAVYLCASSSPASGRRNNEQFFGPGTRLTVL.

This chain links TRBV30 with TRBJ1-1, with D unclear. Germline CDR1 reads GTSNPN; CDR2 reads SVGIG (reference sequence). The CDR3 is 12 residues long. V was trimmed by 2 bases and J by 3 bases, leaving 7 bases between them. CDR3 loop: CAWSHTYTEAFF. The DNA of the CDR3 is TGTGCCTGGAGTCACACGTACACTGAAGCTTTCTTT.

A single count supports this clone. This chain uses TRBV2 with TRBJ2-1, with 9 bases aligning to TRBD1. Germline V gene sequence: CDR1 SNHLY, CDR2 FYNNEI. This CDR3 is built from 14 residues. After removal of 3 bases from V and 6 bases from J, the junction contained 3 bases not matched to a gene. The DNA for the CDR3 is TGTGCCAGCAGTGAGGGACAGGGCCCCAATGAGCAGTTCTTC. It yields the protein CASSEGQGPNEQFF.

The chain combines TRBV2 with TRBJ2-1; 8 nucleotides align to TRBD2. Germline V CDR1 and CDR2: SNHLY, FYNNEI. V lost 7 bases and J lost 10; bases outside the gene matches: 9. The CDR3 loop spans 13 amino acids. The CDR3 region is CASTKEREGEQFF. CDR3 in DNA: TGTGCCAGCACCAAGGAACGGGAGGGGGAGCAGTTCTTC.

The CDR3 DNA reads TGTGCCAGCAGCGCAAACAGGGTGTATCACACCGGGGAGCTGTTTTTT. Translated, it gives CASSANRVYHTGELFF. The chain uses TRBV2 and TRBJ2-2; D possibly corresponds to TRBD1 (6 bases). Germline CDR1 SNHLY, CDR2 FYNNEI. Trimming pared 6 bases from V and 3 bases from J, leaving 17 bases between. The CDR3 spans 16 residues.

The CDR3 region is CASSQDGQRVQNQPQHF. CDR3 coding DNA: TGCGCCAGCAGCCAAGATGGGCAGAGGGTACAAAATCAGCCCCAGCATTTT. The V gene is TRBV4-1, the J gene TRBJ1-5; D is unclear. Between the trimmed V and J ends, which lost 0 bases and 4 bases, there was a span of 16 bases. This CDR3 region has 17 residues. Germline values: CDR1 MGHRA, CDR2 YSYEKL.

The chain couples TRBV7-9 to TRBJ2-7; possible D gene TRBD1, 6 bases. Germline lookup yields CDR1 SEHNR and CDR2 FQNEAQ (reference sequence). Between the trimmed V and J ends, which lost 1 base and 9 bases, there was a span of 13 bases. CDR3 size: 13 residues. This chain's CDR3 is CASSLEQGGSQYF. Here the CDR3 DNA reads TGTGCCAGCAGCTTAGAACAGGGTGGCTCGCAGTACTTC.

This clone appeared a few times. The genes are TRBV2 and TRBJ1-4; no firm D call. CDR1 and CDR2 (germline): SNHLY, FYNNEI. CDR3 length: 12 residues. Deletions cut 6 bases from V and 7 bases from J, with 9 bases between. CDR3 amino acids: CASRIAGEKLFF. CDR3 nucleotides: TGTGCCAGCAGGATCGCGGGTGAAAAACTGTTTTTT.

The gene calls are TRBV5-1 and TRBJ1-5; D perhaps matches TRBD1 (6 bases). V lost 0 bases and J lost 3, with 13 bases in between. The germline gives CDR1 SGHRS, CDR2 YFSETQ. The CDR3 runs 16 residues. The CDR3 here is CASSLDAGGPNQPQHF. The CDR3 DNA sequence: TGCGCCAGCAGCTTGGATGCGGGGGGCCCCAATCAGCCCCAGCATTTT.

The gene calls are TRBV5-5 and TRBJ2-7; 9 bases map to TRBD1. The V and J ends lost 4 bases and 5 bases, in that order; junction bases with no gene match: 10. The CDR3 contains 15 residues. The V gene's germline CDR1 is SGHKS and CDR2 YYEKEE (reference sequence). The DNA of the CDR3 is TGTGCCAGCAGCGCCGGGACAGGGTCTTATAACGAGCAGTACTTC. Amino acids: CASSAGTGSYNEQYF.

This clone has only one observation. The rearrangement links TRBV9 to TRBJ2-7; 8 bases agree with TRBD1. Looked up from germline, CDR1 is SGDLS and CDR2 is YYNGEE. CDR3 length: 13 amino acids. V trimming: 1 base; J trimming: 6 bases; junction bases outside the gene matches: 3. The CDR3 protein is CASSVQGAAEQYF. The DNA of the CDR3 is TGTGCCAGCAGCGTACAGGGGGCTGCCGAGCAGTACTTC.

The CDR3 nucleotides are TGCGCCAGCAGCTTAGGGGGAACCGCGAACACCGGGGAGCTGTTTTTT. Protein sequence: CASSLGGTANTGELFF. The chain recombines TRBV5-1 with TRBJ2-2; tentatively, D is TRBD1 (6 bases). Trimming removed 2 bases from V and 0 bases from J, with 11 bases in between. The CDR3 is 16 residues long. The V gene's germline CDR1 is SGHRS and CDR2 YFSETQ.

The rearrangement joins TRBV2 to TRBJ1-3, with D perhaps matching TRBD1 (5 bases). The CDR3 contains 15 residues. The V end lost 2 bases, the J end lost 4 bases, and 12 bases lay between the germline ends. Germline V lookup: CDR1 SNHLY, CDR2 FYNNEI. The CDR3 sequence is CASSEHRLTGNTIYF. The CDR3 DNA sequence: TGTGCCAGCAGTGAACACAGGCTTACCGGAAACACCATATATTTT.

V usage is TRBV5-1 and J usage is TRBJ2-1; a weak D match, TRBD2 (6 bases). V lost 2 bases and J lost 4, with 13 bases in between. Per the germline V gene, CDR1 is SGHRS and CDR2 is YFSETQ. The CDR3 has 15 residues. CDR3 nucleotides: TGCGCCAGCAGCTTTATTGGGGAGGAATACAATGAGCAGTTCTTC. It codes for CASSFIGEEYNEQFF.

This chain connects TRBV5-6 to TRBJ1-4; D might be TRBD1 (5 bases). The germline V gene has CDR1 SGHDT and CDR2 YYEEEE. Trimming removed 3 bases from V and 5 bases from J, with 14 bases in between. This CDR3 has 15 amino acids. Here the CDR3 reads CASSSAQERNEKLFF. CDR3 nucleotide sequence: TGTGCCAGCAGCTCGGCACAGGAGAGAAATGAAAAACTGTTTTTT.